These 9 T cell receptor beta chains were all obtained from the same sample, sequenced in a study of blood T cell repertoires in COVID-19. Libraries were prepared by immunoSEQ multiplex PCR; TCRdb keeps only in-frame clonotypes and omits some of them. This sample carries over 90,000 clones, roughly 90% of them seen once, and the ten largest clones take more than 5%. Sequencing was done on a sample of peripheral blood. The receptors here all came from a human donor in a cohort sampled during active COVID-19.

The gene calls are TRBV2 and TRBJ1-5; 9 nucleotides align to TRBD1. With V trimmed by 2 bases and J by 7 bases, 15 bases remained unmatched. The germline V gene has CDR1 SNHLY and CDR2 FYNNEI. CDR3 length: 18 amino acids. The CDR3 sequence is CASSERSYGTGYFQPQHF. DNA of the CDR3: TGTGCCAGCAGTGAACGTTCGTATGGGACAGGGTACTTCCAGCCCCAGCATTTT.

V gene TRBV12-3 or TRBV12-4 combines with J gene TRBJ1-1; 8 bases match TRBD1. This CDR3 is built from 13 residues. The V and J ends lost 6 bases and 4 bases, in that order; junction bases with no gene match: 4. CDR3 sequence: CASSYTGGTEAFF. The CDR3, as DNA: TGTGCCAGCAGCTATACAGGGGGCACTGAAGCTTTCTTT.

The CDR3 region is CASSPQRVTEGKLFF. In nucleotides, the CDR3 is TGTGCCAGCAGTCCTCAACGGGTAACGGAAGGAAAACTGTTTTTT. The chain uses TRBV7-9 and TRBJ1-4; D is ambiguous. Per the germline V gene, CDR1 is SEHNR and CDR2 is FQNEAQ (reference sequence). The CDR3 has 15 amino acids. The V end was cut by 6 bases, the J end by 10 bases, with 21 bases between.

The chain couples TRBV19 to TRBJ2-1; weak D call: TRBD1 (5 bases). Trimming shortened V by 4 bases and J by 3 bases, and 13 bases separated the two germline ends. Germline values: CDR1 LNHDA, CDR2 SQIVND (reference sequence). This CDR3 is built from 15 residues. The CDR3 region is CASSTGRALYNEQFF. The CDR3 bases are TGTGCCAGTAGTACCGGCAGGGCCCTCTACAATGAGCAGTTCTTC.

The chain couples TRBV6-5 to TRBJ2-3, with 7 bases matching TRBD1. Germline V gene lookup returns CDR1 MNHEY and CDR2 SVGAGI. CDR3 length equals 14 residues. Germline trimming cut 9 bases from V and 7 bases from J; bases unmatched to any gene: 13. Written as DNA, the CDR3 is TGTGCCAGTTCTAGGGGGACAGAGCATAATACGCAGTATTTT. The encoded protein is CASSRGTEHNTQYF.

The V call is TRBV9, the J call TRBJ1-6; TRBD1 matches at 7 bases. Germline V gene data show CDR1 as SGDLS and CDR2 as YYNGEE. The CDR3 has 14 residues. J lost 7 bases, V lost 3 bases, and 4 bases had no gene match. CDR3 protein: CASSAGQSNSPLHF. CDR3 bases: TGTGCCAGCAGCGCGGGACAGAGCAATTCACCCCTCCACTTT.

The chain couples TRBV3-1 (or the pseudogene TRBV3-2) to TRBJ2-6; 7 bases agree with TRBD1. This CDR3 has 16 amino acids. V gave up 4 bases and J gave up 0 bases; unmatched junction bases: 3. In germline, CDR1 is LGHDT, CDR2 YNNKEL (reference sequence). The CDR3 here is CASSPTGSSGANVLTF. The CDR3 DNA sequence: TGTGCCAGCAGCCCGACAGGGAGCTCTGGGGCCAACGTCCTGACTTTC.

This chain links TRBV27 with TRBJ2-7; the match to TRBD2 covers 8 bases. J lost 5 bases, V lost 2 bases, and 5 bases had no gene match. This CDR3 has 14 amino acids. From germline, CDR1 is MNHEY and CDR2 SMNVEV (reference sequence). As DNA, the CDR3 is TGTGCCAGCAGTTTACCGGGGGGGTTAAACGAGCAGTACTTC. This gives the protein CASSLPGGLNEQYF.

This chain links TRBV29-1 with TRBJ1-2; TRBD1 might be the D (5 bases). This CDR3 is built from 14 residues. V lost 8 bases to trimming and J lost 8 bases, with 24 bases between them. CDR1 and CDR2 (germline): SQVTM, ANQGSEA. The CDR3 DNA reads TGCAGCATATTCCTCGGGGGGGAATTTGGAGGCTACACCTTC. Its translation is CSIFLGGEFGGYTF.